A selection of T cell receptor beta chains follows, all from one sample in a study of beta chain features in type 1 diabetes. Here immunoSEQ multiplex PCR was the method, and the copy in TCRdb shows in-frame clones only, minus some. The sample lists 200,000 to 300,000 clones, 68% occurring once. Sequenced: naive CD4+ T cells from blood. The receptor set was obtained from a man aged 30 to 39 in good health. CDR3s include the opening cysteine and the closing phenylalanine or tryptophan. A D gene is named only where the DNA matches it firmly. Size is stated for part of the rows, as once, few or many counts, or as a class when the clone is expanded.

TRBV30	TRBJ1-1	-	-	TGTGCCTGGAGTGCCTGGGGAACTGCTTTCTTT	CAWSAWGTAFF
TRBV9	TRBJ2-3	TRBD1	-	TGTGCCAGCAGCGTAGGGGGACAGGGCACAGATACGCAGTATTTT	CASSVGGQGTDTQYF
TRBV18	TRBJ2-7	TRBD1	-	TGTGCCAGCTCAGACAGGGAGCACGAGCAGTACTTC	CASSDREHEQYF
TRBV29-1	TRBJ2-7	-	-	TGCAGCGTGAGCGGGGACAGCTGGTCGGGCGAGCAGTACTTC	CSVSGDSWSGEQYF
TRBV29-1	TRBJ1-1	-	-	TGCAGCGTAATCTTTCTCCGGGGCGCTGAAGCTTTCTTT	CSVIFLRGAEAFF
TRBV2	TRBJ2-7	-	-	TGTGCCAGCAGTTCCGGACGGGAGCCAAACTACGAGCAGTACTTC	CASSSGREPNYEQYF
TRBV7-2	TRBJ2-5	-	-	TGTGCCAGCAGCCCTGGGGCCATCCCGAGCGGGGAGACCCAGTACTTC	CASSPGAIPSGETQYF
TRBV25-1	TRBJ1-1	-	once	TGTGCCAGCAGTGAATTTTCTGAAGCTTTCTTT	CASSEFSEAFF
TRBV29-1	TRBJ2-2	TRBD1	-	TGCAGCGTCCGGGACAGGGTTACCGGGGAGCTGTTTTTT	CSVRDRVTGELFF
TRBV30	TRBJ1-1	-	-	TGTGCCTGCGGTGGGGACTTGAACACTGAAGCTTTCTTT	CACGGDLNTEAFF
TRBV25-1	TRBJ2-3	TRBD2	-	TGTGCCAGCAGTGCGTATCTTAGCGGGGGCACAGATACGCAGTATTTT	CASSAYLSGGTDTQYF
TRBV29-1	TRBJ1-1	-	-	TGCAGCGTAGGAACAGTGAACACTGAAGCTTTCTTT	CSVGTVNTEAFF
TRBV11-2	TRBJ2-4	-	few	TGTGCCAGCAGCACAATCGGGGAGGCCAAAAACATTCAGTACTTC	CASSTIGEAKNIQYF
TRBV7-9	TRBJ1-5	TRBD1	-	TGTGCCAGCGATTCCGGACAGGGTAGGAATCAGCCCCAGCATTTT	CASDSGQGRNQPQHF
TRBV9	TRBJ2-3	-	-	TGTGCCAGCAGCGTAGGAGGGCTAGCGACAGATACGCAGTATTTT	CASSVGGLATDTQYF
TRBV7-2	TRBJ2-7	TRBD1	-	TGTGCCAGCAGCGTGTACAGGGGGCCCGACTACGAGCAGTACTTC	CASSVYRGPDYEQYF
TRBV6-6	TRBJ2-5	-	-	TGTGCCAGCAGTTACTCGAGGCAGGGGAGGTCAGAGACCCAGTACTTC	CASSYSRQGRSETQYF
TRBV5-1	TRBJ2-2	TRBD2	-	TGCGCCAGCAGCTCATCCGGGACTAAAAGTTCCGGGGAGCTGTTTTTT	CASSSSGTKSSGELFF
TRBV28	TRBJ2-2	-	once	TGTGCCAGCAGTCCCAAGAGGGAGCTGTTTTTT	CASSPKRELFF
TRBV30	TRBJ1-6	-	-	TGTGCCTGGAGTGGCCAGTTGGGTTCACCCCTCCACTTT	CAWSGQLGSPLHF
TRBV6-5	TRBJ2-3	-	-	TGTGCCAGCAGTTTCTCTAGCACAGATACGCAGTATTTT	CASSFSSTDTQYF
TRBV4-3	TRBJ2-3	-	-	TGCGCCAGCAGCCAAGCCCAGGGAGCTTCTAGCACAGATACGCAGTATTTT	CASSQAQGASSTDTQYF